Presented here are 5 T cell receptor beta chains from one specimen sequenced in a study of regulatory T cells in long-lasting Graves disease. The authors built TCR beta libraries using iRepertoire HTBI primers and Arm-PCR of CDR3 regions. TCRdb ran MiXCR on the multiplex PCR reads and lists one entry per CDR3 protein. The table lists 350,000 to 450,000 distinct CDR3 sequences, around 14% of them singletons, with 16% in the top ten. The time point here: newly diagnosed GD, antithyroid drugs for less than 3 months. The authors made the TCR library using RNA they extracted from PBMCs. This same sample was also taken into another study, of T cells in Graves' hyperthyroidism and ophthalmopathy.

The sample here was peripheral blood mononuclear cells (PBMCs), taken at new diagnosis, from a patient treated with antithyroid drugs. These receptors came from a woman aged 30 to 39 with Graves disease.

This chain links TRBV19 with TRBJ1-2; D is perhaps TRBD1 (6 bases). The CDR3 length is 12 residues. V gave up 8 bases and J gave up 4 bases, with 11 bases separating them. Germline V CDR1 and CDR2: LNHDA, SQIVND (reference sequence). The CDR3 coding sequence is TGTGCCAGTCAACAGGGAATCTATGGCTACACCTTC. Protein product: CASQQGIYGYTF. Looking up the rest from reference TRBV19 and TRBJ1-2 gives the full variable domain: DGGITQSPKYLFRKEGQNVTLSCEQNLNHDAMYWYRQDPGQGLRLIYYSQIVNDFQKGDIAEGYSVSREKKESFPLTVTSAQKNPTAFYLCASQQGIYGYTFGSGTRLTVV.

This clonotype was counted between two and nine times. Possible read error: a much larger clone is one base away. The final CDR3 position lacks the conserved phenylalanine or tryptophan, pointing to a likely read error. J is TRBJ2-3 and V is TRBV7-3; 8 nucleotides align to TRBD1. The CDR3 contains 16 residues. From germline, CDR1 is SGHTA and CDR2 FQGTGA. Trimming removed 4 bases from V and 4 bases from J; junction bases left unmatched: 10. The CDR3: CASSSLGQGLADTQYL. CDR3 DNA sequence: TGTGCCAGCAGCTCCCTCGGACAGGGCTTGGCAGATACGCAGTATCTT.

This clonotype was seen a handful of times. The chain carries TRBV7-6 and TRBJ2-2, with 10 bases matching TRBD1. The CDR3 is 16 residues long. After removal of 1 base from V and 5 bases from J, the junction contained 4 bases not matched to a gene. Germline-derived CDR1 and CDR2 are SGHVS and FNYEAQ. The CDR3 sequence is CASSLGGQGPTGELFF. In DNA, the CDR3 is TGTGCCAGCAGCTTAGGGGGACAGGGGCCGACCGGGGAGCTGTTTTTT.

There are many counts of this clonotype. The CDR3 DNA reads as TGTGCCAGCGGAATGGGGAGAAATGAGCAGTTCTTC. It codes for CASGMGRNEQFF. The V and J genes are TRBV2 and TRBJ2-1; perhaps TRBD2 as D (5 bases). The germline gives CDR1 SNHLY, CDR2 FYNNEI. There are 12 residues in the CDR3. V dropped 8 bases and J dropped 7 bases, with 12 bases sitting between them.

Many counts were recorded for this clonotype. The rearrangement joins TRBV12-3 or TRBV12-4 to TRBJ2-3, with D possibly TRBD2 on 5 matching bases. The CDR3 consists of 15 residues. The V and J ends lost 1 base and 4 bases respectively, with 12 bases between them. This CDR3 is CASSLGTPAPDTQYF. CDR3 bases: TGTGCCAGCAGTTTAGGGACTCCCGCCCCAGATACGCAGTATTTT.